This TCR beta chain was identified during a study of shared clonotypes between healthy human individuals. Method: immunoSEQ multiplex PCR; TCRdb's copy keeps in-frame clones and lacks some. The repertoire holds 2 million to 3 million clones, with around 94% as singletons. CDR1 is KGHSH and CDR2 is LQKENI in the germline V gene. Trimming removed 6 bases from V and 1 base from J, with 16 bases in between. The CDR3 loop spans 15 amino acids. The chain carries TRBV18 and TRBJ2-7, with D uncertain. This clonotype was obtained from a man between 18 and 29 years old in good health. Sequences were obtained from naive CD4+ T cells sorted from blood. As for subset: CD45RA+ positively selected. CDR3 sequence (DNA): TGTGCCAGCTCTCCTGACGGAACTCGTTCCTACGAGCAGTACTTC. It specifies CASSPDGTRSYEQYF. The variable domain in full, with the rest retrieved from reference TRBV18 and TRBJ2-7, is NAGVMQNPRHLVRRRGQEARLRCSPMKGHSHVYWYRQLPEEGLKFMVYLQKENIIDESGMPKERFSAEFPKEGPSILRIQQVVRGDSAAYFCASSPDGTRSYEQYFGPGTRLTVT.